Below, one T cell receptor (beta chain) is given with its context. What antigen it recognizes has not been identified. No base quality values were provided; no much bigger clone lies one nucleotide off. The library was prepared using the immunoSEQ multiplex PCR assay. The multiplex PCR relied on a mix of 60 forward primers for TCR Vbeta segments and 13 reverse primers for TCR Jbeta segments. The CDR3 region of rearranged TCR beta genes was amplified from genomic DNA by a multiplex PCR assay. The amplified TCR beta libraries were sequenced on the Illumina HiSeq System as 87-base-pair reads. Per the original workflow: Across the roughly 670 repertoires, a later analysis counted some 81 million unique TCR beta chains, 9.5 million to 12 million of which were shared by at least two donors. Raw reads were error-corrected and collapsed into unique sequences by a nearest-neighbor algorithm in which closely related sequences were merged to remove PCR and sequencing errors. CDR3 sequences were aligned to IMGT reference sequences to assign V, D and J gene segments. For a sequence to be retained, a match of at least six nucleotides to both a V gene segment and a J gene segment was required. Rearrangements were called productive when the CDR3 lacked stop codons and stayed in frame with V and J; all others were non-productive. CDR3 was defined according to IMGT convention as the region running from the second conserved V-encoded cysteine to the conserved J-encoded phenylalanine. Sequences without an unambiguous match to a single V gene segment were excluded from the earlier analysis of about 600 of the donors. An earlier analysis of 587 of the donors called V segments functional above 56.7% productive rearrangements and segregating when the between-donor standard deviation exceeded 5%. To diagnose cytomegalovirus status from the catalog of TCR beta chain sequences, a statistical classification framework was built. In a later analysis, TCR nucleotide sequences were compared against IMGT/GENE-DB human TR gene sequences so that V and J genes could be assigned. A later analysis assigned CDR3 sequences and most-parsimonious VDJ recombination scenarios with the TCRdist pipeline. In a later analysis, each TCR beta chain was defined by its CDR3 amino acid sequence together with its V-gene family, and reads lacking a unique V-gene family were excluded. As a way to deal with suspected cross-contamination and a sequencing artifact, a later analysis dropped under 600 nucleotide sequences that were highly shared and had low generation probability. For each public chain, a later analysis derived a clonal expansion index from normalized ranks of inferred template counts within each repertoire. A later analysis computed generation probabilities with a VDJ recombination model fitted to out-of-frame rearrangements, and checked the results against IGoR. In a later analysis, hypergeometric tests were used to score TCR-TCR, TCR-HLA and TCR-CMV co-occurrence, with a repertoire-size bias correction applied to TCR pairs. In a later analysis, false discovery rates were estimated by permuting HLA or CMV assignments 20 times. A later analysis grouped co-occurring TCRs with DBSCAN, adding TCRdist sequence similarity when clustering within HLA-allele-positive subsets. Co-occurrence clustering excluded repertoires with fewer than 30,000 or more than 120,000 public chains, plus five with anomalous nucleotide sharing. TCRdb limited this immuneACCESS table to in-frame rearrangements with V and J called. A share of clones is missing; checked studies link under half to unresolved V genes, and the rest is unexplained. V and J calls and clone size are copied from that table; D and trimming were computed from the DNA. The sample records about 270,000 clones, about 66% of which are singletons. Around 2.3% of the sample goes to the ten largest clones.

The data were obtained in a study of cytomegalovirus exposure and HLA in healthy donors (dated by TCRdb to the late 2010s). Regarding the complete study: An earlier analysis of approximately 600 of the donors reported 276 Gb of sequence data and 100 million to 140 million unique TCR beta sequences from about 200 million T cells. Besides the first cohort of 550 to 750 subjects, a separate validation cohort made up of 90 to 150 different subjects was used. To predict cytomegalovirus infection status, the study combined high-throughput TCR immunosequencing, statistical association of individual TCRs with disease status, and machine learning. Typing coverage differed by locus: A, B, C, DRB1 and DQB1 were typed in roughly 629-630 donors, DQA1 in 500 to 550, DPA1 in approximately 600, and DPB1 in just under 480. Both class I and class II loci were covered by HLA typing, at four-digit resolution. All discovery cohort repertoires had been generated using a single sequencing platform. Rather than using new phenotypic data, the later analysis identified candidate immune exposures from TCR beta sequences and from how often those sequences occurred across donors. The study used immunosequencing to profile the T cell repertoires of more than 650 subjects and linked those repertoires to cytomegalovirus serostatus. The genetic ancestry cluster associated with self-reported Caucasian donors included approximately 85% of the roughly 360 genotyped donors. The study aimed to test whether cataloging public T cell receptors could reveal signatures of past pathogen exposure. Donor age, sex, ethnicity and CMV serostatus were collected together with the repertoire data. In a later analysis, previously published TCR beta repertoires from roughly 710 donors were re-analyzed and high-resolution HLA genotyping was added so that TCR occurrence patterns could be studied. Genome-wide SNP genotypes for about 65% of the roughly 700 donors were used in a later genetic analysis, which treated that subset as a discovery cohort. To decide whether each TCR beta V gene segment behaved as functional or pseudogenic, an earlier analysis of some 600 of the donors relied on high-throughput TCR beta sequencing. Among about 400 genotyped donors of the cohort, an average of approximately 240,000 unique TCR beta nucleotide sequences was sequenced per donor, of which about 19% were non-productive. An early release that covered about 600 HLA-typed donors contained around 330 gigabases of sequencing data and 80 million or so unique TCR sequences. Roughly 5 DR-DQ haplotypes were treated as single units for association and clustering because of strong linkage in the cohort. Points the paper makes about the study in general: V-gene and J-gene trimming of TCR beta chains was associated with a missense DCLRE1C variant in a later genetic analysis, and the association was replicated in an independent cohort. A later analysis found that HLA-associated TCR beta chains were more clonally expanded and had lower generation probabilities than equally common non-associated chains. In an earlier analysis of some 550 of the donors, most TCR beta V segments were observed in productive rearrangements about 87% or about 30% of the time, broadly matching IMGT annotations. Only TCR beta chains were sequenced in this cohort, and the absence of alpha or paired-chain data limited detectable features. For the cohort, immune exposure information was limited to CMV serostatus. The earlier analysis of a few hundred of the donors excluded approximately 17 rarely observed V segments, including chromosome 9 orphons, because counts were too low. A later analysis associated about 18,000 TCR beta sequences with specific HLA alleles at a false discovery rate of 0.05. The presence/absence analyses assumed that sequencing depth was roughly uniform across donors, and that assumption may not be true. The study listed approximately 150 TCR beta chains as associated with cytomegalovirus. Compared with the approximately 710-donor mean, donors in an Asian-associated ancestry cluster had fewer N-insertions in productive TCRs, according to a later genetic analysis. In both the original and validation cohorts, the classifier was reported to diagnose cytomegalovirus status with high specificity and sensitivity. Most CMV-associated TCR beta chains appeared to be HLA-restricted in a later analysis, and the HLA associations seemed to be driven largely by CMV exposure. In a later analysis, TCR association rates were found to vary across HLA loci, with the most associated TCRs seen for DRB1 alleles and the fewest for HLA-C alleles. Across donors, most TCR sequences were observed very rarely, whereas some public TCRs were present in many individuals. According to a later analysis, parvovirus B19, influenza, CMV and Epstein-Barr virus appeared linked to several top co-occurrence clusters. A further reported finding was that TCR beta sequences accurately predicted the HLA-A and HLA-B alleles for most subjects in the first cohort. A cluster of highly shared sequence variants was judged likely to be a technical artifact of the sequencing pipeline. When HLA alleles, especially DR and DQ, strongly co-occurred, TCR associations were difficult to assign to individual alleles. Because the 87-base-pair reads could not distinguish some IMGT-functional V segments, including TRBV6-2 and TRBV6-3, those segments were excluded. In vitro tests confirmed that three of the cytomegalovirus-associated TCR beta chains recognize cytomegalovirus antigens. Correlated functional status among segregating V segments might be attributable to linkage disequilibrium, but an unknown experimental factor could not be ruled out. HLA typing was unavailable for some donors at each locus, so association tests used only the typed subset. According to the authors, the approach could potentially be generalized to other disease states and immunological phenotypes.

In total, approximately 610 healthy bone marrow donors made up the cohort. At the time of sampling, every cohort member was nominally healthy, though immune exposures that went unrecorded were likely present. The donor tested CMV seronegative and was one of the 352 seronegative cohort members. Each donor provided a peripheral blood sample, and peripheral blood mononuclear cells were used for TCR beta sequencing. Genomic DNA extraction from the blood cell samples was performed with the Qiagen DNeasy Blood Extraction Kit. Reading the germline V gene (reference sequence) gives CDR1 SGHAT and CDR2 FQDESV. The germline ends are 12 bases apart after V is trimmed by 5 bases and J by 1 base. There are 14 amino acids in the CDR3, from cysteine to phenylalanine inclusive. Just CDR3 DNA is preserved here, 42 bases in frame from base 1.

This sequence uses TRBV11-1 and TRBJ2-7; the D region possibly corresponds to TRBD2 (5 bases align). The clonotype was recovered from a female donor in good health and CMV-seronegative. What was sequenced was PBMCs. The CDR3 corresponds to CASSREGFSYEQYF. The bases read TGTGCCAGCAGCAGAGAGGGTTTTTCCTACGAGCAGTACTTC.